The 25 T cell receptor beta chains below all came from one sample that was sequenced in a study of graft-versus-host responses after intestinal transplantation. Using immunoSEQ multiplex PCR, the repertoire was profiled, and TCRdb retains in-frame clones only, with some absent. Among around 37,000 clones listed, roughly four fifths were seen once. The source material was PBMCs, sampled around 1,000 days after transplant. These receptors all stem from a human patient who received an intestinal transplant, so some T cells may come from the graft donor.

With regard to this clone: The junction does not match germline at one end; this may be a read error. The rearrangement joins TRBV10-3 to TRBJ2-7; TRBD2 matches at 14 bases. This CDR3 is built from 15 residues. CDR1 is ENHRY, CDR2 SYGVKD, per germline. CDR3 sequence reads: CAISEVPGLAGDTTF. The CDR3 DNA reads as TGTGCCATCAGTGAGGTCCCGGGACTAGCGGGAGACACTACCTTC.

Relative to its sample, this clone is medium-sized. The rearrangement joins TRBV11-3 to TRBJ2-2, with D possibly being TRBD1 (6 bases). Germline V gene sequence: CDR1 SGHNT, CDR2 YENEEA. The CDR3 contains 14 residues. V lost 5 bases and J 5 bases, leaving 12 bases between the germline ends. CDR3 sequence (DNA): TGTGCCAGCAGCCGCCAGGGGAGAACCGGGGAGCTGTTTTTT. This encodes CASSRQGRTGELFF.

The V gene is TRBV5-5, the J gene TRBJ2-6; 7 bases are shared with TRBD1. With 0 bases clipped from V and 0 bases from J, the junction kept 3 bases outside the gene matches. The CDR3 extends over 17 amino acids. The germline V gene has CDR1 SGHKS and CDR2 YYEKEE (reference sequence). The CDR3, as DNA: TGTGCCAGCAGCTTGGCAGGGACAGCCTCTGGGGCCAACGTCCTGACTTTC. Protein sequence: CASSLAGTASGANVLTF.

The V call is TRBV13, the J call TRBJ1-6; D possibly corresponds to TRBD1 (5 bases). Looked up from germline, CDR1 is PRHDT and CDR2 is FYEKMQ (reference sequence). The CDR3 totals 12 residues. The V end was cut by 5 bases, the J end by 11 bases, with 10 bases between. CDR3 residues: CASSGTPTPLHF. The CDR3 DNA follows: TGTGCCAGCAGCGGGACCCCGACACCCCTCCACTTT.

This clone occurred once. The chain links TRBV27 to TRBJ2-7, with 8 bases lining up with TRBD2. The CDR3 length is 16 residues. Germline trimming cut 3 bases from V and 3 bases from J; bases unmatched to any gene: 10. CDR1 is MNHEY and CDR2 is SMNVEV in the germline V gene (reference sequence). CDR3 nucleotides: TGTGCCAGCAGTTTTAATCCGGCGGGAGGATTCTACGAGCAGTACTTC. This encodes CASSFNPAGGFYEQYF.

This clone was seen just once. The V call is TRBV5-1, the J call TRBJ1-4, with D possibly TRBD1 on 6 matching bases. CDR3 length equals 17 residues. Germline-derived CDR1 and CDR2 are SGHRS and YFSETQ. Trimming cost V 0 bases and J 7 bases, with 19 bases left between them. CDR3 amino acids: CASSLVGVTGIGEKLFF. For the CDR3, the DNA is TGCGCCAGCAGCTTGGTAGGCGTTACAGGGATCGGTGAAAAACTGTTTTTT.

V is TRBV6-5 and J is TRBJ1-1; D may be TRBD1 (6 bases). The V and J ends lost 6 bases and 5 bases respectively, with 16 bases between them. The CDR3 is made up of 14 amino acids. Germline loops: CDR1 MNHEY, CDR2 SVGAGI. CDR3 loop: CASRSQGSGTEAFF. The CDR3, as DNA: TGTGCCAGCAGATCCCAGGGGTCGGGGACTGAAGCTTTCTTT.

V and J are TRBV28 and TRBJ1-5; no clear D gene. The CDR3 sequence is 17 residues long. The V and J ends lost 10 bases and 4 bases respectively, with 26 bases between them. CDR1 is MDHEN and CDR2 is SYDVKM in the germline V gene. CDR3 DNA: TGTGCCACCTCAACCCCCACCAGGACGTCCCTTAATCAGCCCCAGCATTTT. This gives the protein CATSTPTRTSLNQPQHF. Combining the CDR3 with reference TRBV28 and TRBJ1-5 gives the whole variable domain DVKVTQSSRYLVKRTGEKVFLECVQDMDHENMFWYRQDPGLGLRLIYFSYDVKMKEKGDIPEGYSVSREKKERFSLILESASTNQTSMYLCATSTPTRTSLNQPQHFGDGTRLSIL.

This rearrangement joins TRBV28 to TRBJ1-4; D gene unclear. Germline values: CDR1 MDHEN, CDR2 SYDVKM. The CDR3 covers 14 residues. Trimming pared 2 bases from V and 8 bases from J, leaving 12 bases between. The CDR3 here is CASSLVHMREKLFF. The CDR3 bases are TGTGCCAGCAGTTTAGTACATATGCGGGAAAAACTGTTTTTT.

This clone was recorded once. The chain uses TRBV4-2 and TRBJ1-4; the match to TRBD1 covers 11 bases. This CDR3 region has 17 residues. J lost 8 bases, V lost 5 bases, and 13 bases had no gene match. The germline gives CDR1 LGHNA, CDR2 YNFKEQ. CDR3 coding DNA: TGTGCCAGCAGCGACCTTGGGCCGGGACAGGGGGAGGAAAAACTGTTTTTT. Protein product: CASSDLGPGQGEEKLFF.

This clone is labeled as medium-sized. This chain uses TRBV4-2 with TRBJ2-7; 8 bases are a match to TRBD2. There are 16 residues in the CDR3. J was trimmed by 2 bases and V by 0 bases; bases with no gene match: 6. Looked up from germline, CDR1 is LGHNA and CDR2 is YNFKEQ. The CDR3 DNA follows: TGTGCCAGCAGCCAAGAAGGCAGCGGGAGAACCTACGAGCAGTACTTC. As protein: CASSQEGSGRTYEQYF.

CDR3 in DNA: TGTGCCAGCAGCGGAAGACAGGGGAACTCACCCCTCCACTTT. Amino acid sequence: CASSGRQGNSPLHF. This rearrangement joins TRBV6-1 to TRBJ1-6, with 8 nucleotides matching TRBD1. In germline, CDR1 is MNHNS, CDR2 SASEGT. Unmatched junction bases numbered 8, after V lost 6 bases and J lost 10 bases. The CDR3 has 14 residues.

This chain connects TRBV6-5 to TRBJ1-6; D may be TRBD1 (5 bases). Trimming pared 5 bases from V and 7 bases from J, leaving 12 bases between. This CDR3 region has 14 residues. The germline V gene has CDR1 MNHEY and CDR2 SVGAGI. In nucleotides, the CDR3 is TGTGCCAGCAGTAACCGACAGTTGAATTCACCCCTCCACTTT. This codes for CASSNRQLNSPLHF.

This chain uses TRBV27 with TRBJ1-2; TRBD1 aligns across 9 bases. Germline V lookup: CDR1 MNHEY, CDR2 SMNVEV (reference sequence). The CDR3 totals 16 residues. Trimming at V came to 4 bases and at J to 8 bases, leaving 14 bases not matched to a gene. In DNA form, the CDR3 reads TGTGCCAGCAGTTGGGGACCGACACAGGGGGCGCGGGGCTACACCTTC. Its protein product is CASSWGPTQGARGYTF.

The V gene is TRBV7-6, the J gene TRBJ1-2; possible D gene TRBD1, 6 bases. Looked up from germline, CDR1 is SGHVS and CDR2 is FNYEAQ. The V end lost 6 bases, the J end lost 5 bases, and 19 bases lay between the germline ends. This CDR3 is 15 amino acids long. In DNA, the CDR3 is TGTGCCAGCAGTCCATCGTCGCAGGGGATTTATGGCTACACCTTC. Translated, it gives CASSPSSQGIYGYTF.

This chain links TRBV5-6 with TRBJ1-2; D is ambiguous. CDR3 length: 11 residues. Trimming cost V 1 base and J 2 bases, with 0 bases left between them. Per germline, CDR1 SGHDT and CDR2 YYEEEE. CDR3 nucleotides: TGTGCCAGCAGCTTGAACTATGGCTACACCTTC. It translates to CASSLNYGYTF.

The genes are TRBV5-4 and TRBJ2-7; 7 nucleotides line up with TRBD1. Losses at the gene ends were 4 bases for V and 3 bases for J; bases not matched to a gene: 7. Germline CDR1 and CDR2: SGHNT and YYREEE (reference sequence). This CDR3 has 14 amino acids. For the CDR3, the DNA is TGTGCCAGCAGCGGCGACAGGGTTTTCTACGAGCAGTACTTC. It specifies CASSGDRVFYEQYF.

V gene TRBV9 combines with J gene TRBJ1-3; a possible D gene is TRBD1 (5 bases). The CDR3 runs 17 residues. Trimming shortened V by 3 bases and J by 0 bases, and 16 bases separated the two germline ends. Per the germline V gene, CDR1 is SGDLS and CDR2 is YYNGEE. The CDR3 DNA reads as TGTGCCAGCAGCGCAGTCGCGGGGACTTACTCTGGAAACACCATATATTTT. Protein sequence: CASSAVAGTYSGNTIYF.

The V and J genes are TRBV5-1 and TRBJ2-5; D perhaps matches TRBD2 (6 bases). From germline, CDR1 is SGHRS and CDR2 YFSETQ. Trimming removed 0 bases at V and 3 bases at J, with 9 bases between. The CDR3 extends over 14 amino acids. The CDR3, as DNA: TGCGCCAGCAGCTTGGATACGGGAGAAGAGACCCAGTACTTC. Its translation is CASSLDTGEETQYF.

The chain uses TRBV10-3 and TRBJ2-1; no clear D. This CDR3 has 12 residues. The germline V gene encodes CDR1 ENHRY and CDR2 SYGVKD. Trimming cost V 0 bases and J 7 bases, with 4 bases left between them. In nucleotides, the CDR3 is TGTGCCATCAGTGAGTCGTATAATGAGCAGTTCTTC. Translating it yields CAISESYNEQFF.

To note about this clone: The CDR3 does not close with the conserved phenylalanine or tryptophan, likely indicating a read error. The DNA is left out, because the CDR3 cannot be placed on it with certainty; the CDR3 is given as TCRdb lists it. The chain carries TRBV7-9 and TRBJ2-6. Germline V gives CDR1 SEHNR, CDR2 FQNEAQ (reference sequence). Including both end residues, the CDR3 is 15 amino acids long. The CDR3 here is CASSVSIYHDKVGPI.

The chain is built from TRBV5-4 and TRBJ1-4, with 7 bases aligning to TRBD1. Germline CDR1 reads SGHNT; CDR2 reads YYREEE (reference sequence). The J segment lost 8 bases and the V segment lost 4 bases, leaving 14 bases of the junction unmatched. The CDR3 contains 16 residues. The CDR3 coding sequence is TGTGCCAGCAGCCAAGAGGGTCCGGGACAGATGGAAAAACTGTTTTTT. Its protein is CASSQEGPGQMEKLFF.

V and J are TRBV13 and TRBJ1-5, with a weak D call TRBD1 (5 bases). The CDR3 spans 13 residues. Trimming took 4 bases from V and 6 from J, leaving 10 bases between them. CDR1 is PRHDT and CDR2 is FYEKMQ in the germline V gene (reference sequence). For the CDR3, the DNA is TGTGCCAGCAGCTCAGGAAGGGGTCAGCCCCAGCATTTT. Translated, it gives CASSSGRGQPQHF.

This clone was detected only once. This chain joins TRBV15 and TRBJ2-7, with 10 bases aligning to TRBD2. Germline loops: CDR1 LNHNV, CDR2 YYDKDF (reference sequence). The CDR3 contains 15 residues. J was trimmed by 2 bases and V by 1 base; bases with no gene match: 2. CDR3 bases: TGTGCCACCAGCAGAGGGCTAGCGGGGGCCTACGAGCAGTACTTC. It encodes CATSRGLAGAYEQYF.

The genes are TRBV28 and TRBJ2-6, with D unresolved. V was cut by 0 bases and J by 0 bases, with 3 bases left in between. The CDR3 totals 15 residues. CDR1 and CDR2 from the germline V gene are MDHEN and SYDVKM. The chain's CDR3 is CASSLWISGANVLTF. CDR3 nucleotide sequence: TGTGCCAGCAGTTTATGGATCTCTGGGGCCAACGTCCTGACTTTC.